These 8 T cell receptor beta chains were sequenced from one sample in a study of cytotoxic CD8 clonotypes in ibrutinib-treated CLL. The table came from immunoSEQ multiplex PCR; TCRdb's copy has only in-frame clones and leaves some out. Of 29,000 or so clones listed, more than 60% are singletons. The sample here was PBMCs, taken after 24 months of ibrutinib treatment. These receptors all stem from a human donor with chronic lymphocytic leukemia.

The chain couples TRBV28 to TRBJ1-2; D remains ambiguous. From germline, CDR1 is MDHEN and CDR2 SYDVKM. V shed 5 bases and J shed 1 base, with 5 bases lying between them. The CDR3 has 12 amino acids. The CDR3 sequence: CASSPINYGYTF. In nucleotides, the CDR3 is TGTGCCAGCAGTCCTATTAACTATGGCTACACCTTC.

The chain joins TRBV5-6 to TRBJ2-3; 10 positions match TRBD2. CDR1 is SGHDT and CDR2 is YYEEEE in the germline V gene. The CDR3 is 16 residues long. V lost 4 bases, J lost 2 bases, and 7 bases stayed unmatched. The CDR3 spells CASSQLLAGNTDTQYF. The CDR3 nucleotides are TGTGCCAGCAGCCAGTTACTAGCGGGGAACACAGATACGCAGTATTTT.

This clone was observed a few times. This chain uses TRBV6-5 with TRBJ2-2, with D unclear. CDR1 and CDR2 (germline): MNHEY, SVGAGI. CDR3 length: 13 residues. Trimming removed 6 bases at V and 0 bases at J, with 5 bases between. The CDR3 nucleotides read TGTGCCAGCAGACAAGCGAACACCGGGGAGCTGTTTTTT. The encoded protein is CASRQANTGELFF.

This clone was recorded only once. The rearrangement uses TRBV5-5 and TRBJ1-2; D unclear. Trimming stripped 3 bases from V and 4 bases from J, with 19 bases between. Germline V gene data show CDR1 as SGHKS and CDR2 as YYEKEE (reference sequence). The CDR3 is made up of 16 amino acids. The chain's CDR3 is CASSSPPARSPYGYTF. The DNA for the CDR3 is TGTGCCAGCAGCTCGCCCCCCGCGCGAAGTCCCTATGGCTACACCTTC.

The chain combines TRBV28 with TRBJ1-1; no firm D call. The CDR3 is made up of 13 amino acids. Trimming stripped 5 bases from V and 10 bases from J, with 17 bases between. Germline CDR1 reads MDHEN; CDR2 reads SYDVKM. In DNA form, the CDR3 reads TGTGCCAGCAGTCCCCCAAGGAGAATAGGAGCTTTCTTT. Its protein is CASSPPRRIGAFF.

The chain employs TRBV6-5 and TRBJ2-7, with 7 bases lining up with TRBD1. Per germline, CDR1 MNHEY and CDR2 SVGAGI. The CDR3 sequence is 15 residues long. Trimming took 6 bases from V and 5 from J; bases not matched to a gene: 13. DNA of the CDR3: TGTGCCAGCAGCTCTCGAGGACAGGTACGGAACGAGCAGTACTTC. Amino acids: CASSSRGQVRNEQYF.

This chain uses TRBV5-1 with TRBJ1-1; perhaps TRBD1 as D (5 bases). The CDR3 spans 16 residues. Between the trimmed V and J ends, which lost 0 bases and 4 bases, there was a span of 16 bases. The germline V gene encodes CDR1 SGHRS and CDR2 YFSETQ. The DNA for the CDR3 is TGCGCCAGCAGCTTGGCCAGAGGGGCGCAGGCCACTGAAGCTTTCTTT. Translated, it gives CASSLARGAQATEAFF.

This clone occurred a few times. The CDR3 loop is CASSALGQSTYEQYF. As DNA, the CDR3 is TGTGCCAGCAGCGCCCTGGGACAGTCCACCTACGAGCAGTACTTC. This chain connects TRBV25-1 to TRBJ2-7; 7 bases match TRBD1. J gave up 2 bases and V 6 bases, and 10 bases lay outside the gene matches. This CDR3 comprises 15 residues. The V gene's germline CDR1 is MGHDK and CDR2 SYGVNS.